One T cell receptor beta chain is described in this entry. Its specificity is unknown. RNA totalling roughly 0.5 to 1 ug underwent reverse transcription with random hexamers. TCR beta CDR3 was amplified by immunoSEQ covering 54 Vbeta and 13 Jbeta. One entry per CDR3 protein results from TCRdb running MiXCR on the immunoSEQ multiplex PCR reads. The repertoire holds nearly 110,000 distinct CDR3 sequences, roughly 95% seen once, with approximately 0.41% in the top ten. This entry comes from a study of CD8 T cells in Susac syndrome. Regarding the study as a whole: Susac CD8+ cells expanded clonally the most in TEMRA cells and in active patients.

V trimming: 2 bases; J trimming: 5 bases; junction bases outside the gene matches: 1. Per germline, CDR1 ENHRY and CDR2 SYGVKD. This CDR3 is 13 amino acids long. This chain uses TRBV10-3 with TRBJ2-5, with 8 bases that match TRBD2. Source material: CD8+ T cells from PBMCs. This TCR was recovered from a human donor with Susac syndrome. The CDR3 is CAISEREGETQYF. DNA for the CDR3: TGTGCCATCAGTGAGCGGGAGGGCGAGACCCAGTACTTC.